These 14 T cell receptor beta chains originate from one sample sequenced in a study of T cell repertoires in cytomegalovirus infection. MiXCR was run by TCRdb on the reads, yielding one entry per CDR3 protein. This sample yields 490,000 or so distinct CDR3 sequences, of which approximately 10% are seen a single time; about 10% belongs to the top ten. The specimen sequenced was PBMCs. The origin of the receptors is a human donor in good health (CMV status not recorded). Some clones in this sample may be carry-over from other donors' samples.

This clonotype has just a few counts. The rearrangement joins TRBV4-2 to TRBJ2-2; 8 nucleotides match TRBD2. With V trimmed by 4 bases and J by 1 base, 8 bases remained unmatched. The CDR3 covers 17 residues. CDR1 is LGHNA and CDR2 is YNFKEQ in the germline V gene. Here the CDR3 reads CASSPLGLAGNTGELFF. The CDR3 DNA follows: TGTGCCAGCAGCCCCCTCGGCCTAGCGGGGAACACCGGGGAGCTGTTTTTT.

This clonotype was found a few times. The chain links TRBV20-1 to TRBJ1-1; D may be TRBD1 (5 bases). Germline CDR1 and CDR2: DFQATT and SNEGSKA (reference sequence). The CDR3 is made up of 14 amino acids. V gave up 0 bases and J gave up 0 bases, with 8 bases separating them. This chain's CDR3 is CSAREDSVNTEAFF. CDR3 in DNA: TGCAGTGCTAGAGAAGACAGTGTGAACACTGAAGCTTTCTTT.

This clonotype was observed at least ten times. The chain has TRBV20-1 and TRBJ2-6; 10 nucleotides match TRBD1. The CDR3 is made up of 16 amino acids. J lost 0 bases, V lost 7 bases, and 6 bases had no gene match. Looked up from germline, CDR1 is DFQATT and CDR2 is SNEGSKA (reference sequence). DNA of the CDR3: TGCAGTGGGGACAGGGGATCTTCCTCTGGGGCCAACGTCCTGACTTTC. Protein: CSGDRGSSSGANVLTF.

This clonotype was observed at least ten times. V usage is TRBV12-3 or TRBV12-4 and J usage is TRBJ2-7; D not certain. V was cut by 2 bases and J by 3 bases, with 14 bases left in between. This CDR3 has 15 residues. CDR3 DNA sequence: TGTGCCAGCAGTTTAAGCCCAGGCGCCTACTACGAGCAGTACTTC. Translating gives CASSLSPGAYYEQYF.

This clonotype has at least ten counts. This rearrangement joins TRBV6-1 to TRBJ1-1; 8 positions match TRBD1. Unmatched junction bases numbered 7, after V lost 5 bases and J lost 5 bases. The CDR3 is made up of 14 amino acids. The germline gives CDR1 MNHNS, CDR2 SASEGT. CDR3 in DNA: TGTGCCAGCAGTCCACAGGGGGGATTGACTGAAGCTTTCTTT. This sequence encodes CASSPQGGLTEAFF.

This clonotype showed up many times. The rearrangement uses TRBV6-5 and TRBJ2-2, with TRBD1 as a possible D gene (6 bases). Germline assignment: CDR1 MNHEY and CDR2 SVGAGI. The CDR3 has 17 residues. Deletions cut 4 bases from V and 13 bases from J, with 28 bases between. CDR3 DNA sequence: TGTGCCAGCAGTTTAGGCAGGGGTTTCACTACCGGGGATTGGCTGTTTTTT. Amino acids: CASSLGRGFTTGDWLFF.

This clonotype has a single count. The V call is TRBV6-5, the J call TRBJ2-1; D is possibly TRBD2 (7 bases). Trimming shortened V by 3 bases and J by 4 bases, and 13 bases separated the two germline ends. Germline V gene data show CDR1 as MNHEY and CDR2 as SVGAGI. The CDR3 spans 15 residues. The CDR3 sequence is CASSYMGGRYNEQFF. The CDR3 nucleotides are TGTGCCAGCAGTTATATGGGGGGGCGTTACAATGAGCAGTTCTTC.

The sample holds one count of this clonotype. The chain joins TRBV19 to TRBJ2-6; no definite D call. The CDR3 is 16 amino acids. Germline CDR1 reads LNHDA; CDR2 reads SQIVND (reference sequence). V was shortened by 7 bases and J by 0 bases, with 13 bases between the two germline ends. The DNA for the CDR3 is TGTGCCAGTAAAGACGATTCTATCTCTGGGGCCAACGTCCTGACTTTC. It codes for CASKDDSISGANVLTF.

This clonotype was observed once. The chain couples TRBV19 to TRBJ2-3, with D possibly matching TRBD2 (5 bases). Germline V gives CDR1 LNHDA, CDR2 SQIVND (reference sequence). Trimming stripped 3 bases from V and 0 bases from J, with 16 bases between. The CDR3 totals 17 residues. The DNA of the CDR3 is TGTGCCAGTAGTATCGCCCTTAGCGAAACTAGCACAGATACGCAGTATTTT. Protein product: CASSIALSETSTDTQYF.

This clonotype was detected ten times or more. This rearrangement joins TRBV7-3 to TRBJ2-1; 9 bases agree with TRBD2. This CDR3 region has 14 residues. Germline trimming cut 5 bases from V and 6 bases from J; bases unmatched to any gene: 5. Germline CDR1 reads SGHTA; CDR2 reads FQGTGA. This CDR3 is CASSEGLAGNEQFF. In nucleotides, the CDR3 is TGTGCCAGCAGCGAGGGACTAGCAGGCAATGAGCAGTTCTTC.

The table lists this clonotype with many counts. V is TRBV7-6 and J is TRBJ2-7; 7 bases are a match to TRBD1. The CDR3 has 14 residues. Per the germline V gene, CDR1 is SGHVS and CDR2 is FNYEAQ. V shed 5 bases and J 6 bases; nucleotides not matched to a gene: 10. The CDR3 coding sequence is TGTGCCAGCAGCACCGGAATGACAGGGAGCGAGCAGTACTTC. Protein product: CASSTGMTGSEQYF.

This clonotype was counted at least ten times. V usage is TRBV7-9 and J usage is TRBJ2-2, with TRBD1 as a possible D gene (7 bases). Germline CDR1 is SEHNR and CDR2 is FQNEAQ (reference sequence). This CDR3 is 17 amino acids long. V was cut by 5 bases and J by 7 bases, with 23 bases left in between. CDR3: CASSRQGGAGIFGELFF. DNA of the CDR3: TGTGCCAGCAGCCGACAGGGCGGGGCCGGAATCTTCGGGGAGCTGTTTTTT.

V and J are TRBV5-1 and TRBJ2-1; TRBD2 agrees at 9 bases. V trimming: 6 bases; J trimming: 4 bases; junction bases outside the gene matches: 8. This CDR3 has 15 amino acids. Germline V gene lookup returns CDR1 SGHRS and CDR2 YFSETQ. The CDR3 DNA follows: TGCGCCAGCAATGGCGGGGGGGCGGGGTACAATGAGCAGTTCTTC. Translation gives CASNGGGAGYNEQFF.

This clonotype was observed a handful of times. The chain has TRBV29-1 and TRBJ2-1; 13 bases map to TRBD2. CDR3 length: 14 amino acids. Losses at the gene ends were 6 bases for V and 10 bases for J; bases not matched to a gene: 9. Germline CDR1 and CDR2: SQVTM and ANQGSEA. The CDR3 protein is CSVDTGLAGVEQFF. The DNA of the CDR3 is TGCAGCGTCGATACTGGACTAGCGGGAGTGGAGCAGTTCTTC.